The clone carrying this T cell receptor beta chain showed up many times. Unique molecular identifiers tagged the TCRbeta library. TCRdb re-analysed the PCR reads in MiXCR, keeping a single row per CDR3 protein. Among hundreds of thousands of distinct CDR3 sequences, roughly 15% were seen once, and the ten largest hold about 1.1%. This sample was included in a study of T-cell reconstitution after alpha-beta-depleted transplantation in children. CDR3 length equals 14 residues. Trimming took off 1 base at V and 1 base at J, with 7 bases between the two ends. From germline, CDR1 is MNHEY and CDR2 SVGAGI. The sequence came from a human donor who donated a stem cell graft to a child with acute myeloid leukemia. The material was PBMCs from the stem cell graft donor, obtained from the stem cell graft. The chain combines TRBV6-5 with TRBJ2-5; D uncertain. This chain's CDR3 is CASSYLGRQETQYF. CDR3 coding DNA: TGTGCCAGCAGTTACTTAGGCCGCCAAGAGACCCAGTACTTC.